The 21 T cell receptor beta chains reported below all come from one sample, sequenced in a study of blood T cell repertoires in COVID-19. Sequenced by immunoSEQ multiplex PCR; TCRdb stores in-frame clones only, minus some. The top ten hold around 0.97% of the sample, which has some 78,000 clones, less than 95% seen once. Sequenced: peripheral blood. Receptor source: a woman between 50 and 59 years old in a cohort sampled during active COVID-19.

This clone was found once. J is TRBJ2-3 and V is TRBV5-1; 10 nucleotides agree with TRBD2. Germline CDR1 reads SGHRS; CDR2 reads YFSETQ. This CDR3 contains 17 residues. The ends lost 0 bases at V and 0 bases at J; junction bases unmatched: 4. CDR3 residues: CASSLGTSGYSTDTQYF. CDR3 sequence (DNA): TGCGCCAGCAGCTTGGGGACTAGCGGTTATAGCACAGATACGCAGTATTTT.

The rearrangement joins TRBV10-3 to TRBJ2-1; 9 nucleotides line up with TRBD2. The length of the CDR3 is 18 residues. Germline lookup yields CDR1 ENHRY and CDR2 SYGVKD. The junction had 6 bases not matched to a gene; V was cut back by 0 bases and J by 0 bases. The CDR3 loop is CAISESQLAGLSYNEQFF. The DNA for the CDR3 is TGTGCCATCAGTGAGTCGCAACTAGCGGGCCTCTCCTACAATGAGCAGTTCTTC.

The chain recombines TRBV19 with TRBJ2-3, with D possibly being TRBD2 (5 bases). This CDR3 spans 13 amino acids. V shed 6 bases and J shed 1 base, with 8 bases lying between them. The germline CDR1 and CDR2 sequences are LNHDA and SQIVND (reference sequence). CDR3 region: CASRVGGTDTQYF. CDR3 in DNA: TGTGCCAGTAGGGTGGGAGGCACAGATACGCAGTATTTT. The variable domain in full, with the rest retrieved from reference TRBV19 and TRBJ2-3, is DGGITQSPKYLFRKEGQNVTLSCEQNLNHDAMYWYRQDPGQGLRLIYYSQIVNDFQKGDIAEGYSVSREKKESFPLTVTSAQKNPTAFYLCASRVGGTDTQYFGPGTRLTVL.

The V gene is TRBV7-9, the J gene TRBJ2-7; 12 bases line up with TRBD2. The CDR3 consists of 15 residues. V shed 4 bases, J shed 7 bases, and the junction held 8 bases outside the gene matches. CDR1 SEHNR and CDR2 FQNEAQ come from the germline V gene (reference sequence). The CDR3, as DNA: TGTGCCAGCAGCTCTAGCGGGAGGGGACTTGGGGAGCAGTACTTC. Translating gives CASSSSGRGLGEQYF.

This rearrangement joins TRBV29-1 to TRBJ2-5; a weak D match, TRBD2 (5 bases). The ends were cut back, 6 bases at V and 4 bases at J, with 9 bases in the middle. Germline V CDR1 and CDR2: SQVTM, ANQGSEA. This CDR3 contains 11 residues. In nucleotides, the CDR3 is TGCAGCGTCGGGGAGTCAGAGACCCAGTACTTC. As protein: CSVGESETQYF.

The V and J genes are TRBV29-1 and TRBJ1-2, with D tentatively TRBD1 (6 bases). Trimming shortened V by 5 bases and J by 6 bases, and 7 bases separated the two germline ends. Germline-derived CDR1 and CDR2 are SQVTM and ANQGSEA. The CDR3 extends over 10 amino acids. The CDR3: CSVYRDGYTF. The CDR3 DNA reads TGCAGCGTTTACAGGGATGGCTACACCTTC.

This sequence joins TRBV6-2 or TRBV6-3 and TRBJ2-3; 7 nucleotides agree with TRBD2. The CDR3 runs 18 residues. Germline trimming cut 2 bases from V and 0 bases from J; bases unmatched to any gene: 11. CDR1 MNHEY and CDR2 SVGEGT come from the germline V gene. The CDR3 loop reads CASSYVSSGRTSTDTQYF. CDR3 DNA sequence: TGTGCCAGCAGTTACGTCTCTAGCGGCAGAACTAGCACAGATACGCAGTATTTT.

The rearrangement links TRBV19 to TRBJ1-1; 11 bases fit TRBD1. The V segment lost 4 bases and the J segment 4 bases; nucleotides outside the gene matches: 5. CDR3 length: 15 amino acids. In germline, CDR1 is LNHDA, CDR2 SQIVND (reference sequence). CDR3 loop: CASSTLGTGGTEAFF. For the CDR3, the DNA is TGTGCCAGTAGTACTCTAGGGACAGGGGGCACTGAAGCTTTCTTT.

The chain carries TRBV7-9 and TRBJ2-2; D is ambiguous. The CDR3 loop spans 13 amino acids. The germline CDR1 and CDR2 sequences are SEHNR and FQNEAQ (reference sequence). V was cut by 10 bases and J by 0 bases, with 9 bases left in between. The CDR3 nucleotides are TGTGCCAAGATAGCACCGAACACCGGGGAGCTGTTTTTT. Its translation: CAKIAPNTGELFF.

The chain joins TRBV7-9 to TRBJ2-7, with 8 bases aligning to TRBD1. Per the germline V gene, CDR1 is SEHNR and CDR2 is FQNEAQ (reference sequence). The CDR3 consists of 16 residues. Germline trimming cut 0 bases from V and 5 bases from J; bases unmatched to any gene: 9. The CDR3: CASSLAWTGMGHEQYF. As DNA, the CDR3 is TGTGCCAGCAGCTTAGCCTGGACAGGGATGGGGCACGAGCAGTACTTC.

The chain combines TRBV20-1 with TRBJ1-2; 7 bases fit TRBD1. With V trimmed by 3 bases and J by 7 bases, 8 bases remained unmatched. This CDR3 has 13 residues. Germline lookup yields CDR1 DFQATT and CDR2 SNEGSKA (reference sequence). CDR3 loop: CSASGTGARGYTF. The CDR3 nucleotides read TGCAGTGCTAGTGGAACAGGGGCACGTGGCTACACCTTC.

The V call is TRBV28, the J call TRBJ1-2; the match to TRBD1 covers 7 bases. The germline V gene encodes CDR1 MDHEN and CDR2 SYDVKM. The CDR3 sequence is 14 residues long. V lost 6 bases and J lost 4; bases outside the gene matches: 8. The DNA for the CDR3 is TGTGCCAGCAGAGAGCCCGACAGGGCCTATGGCTACACCTTC. Its protein product is CASREPDRAYGYTF.

The chain employs TRBV2 and TRBJ2-2, with 9 positions matching TRBD1. This CDR3 region has 14 residues. Germline assignment: CDR1 SNHLY and CDR2 FYNNEI. Trimming at V came to 8 bases and at J to 6 bases, leaving 7 bases not matched to a gene. In DNA, the CDR3 is TGTGCCAGCTCGGGACAGGGAAGGGCCGGGGAGCTGTTTTTT. Its translation is CASSGQGRAGELFF.

The chain has TRBV20-1 and TRBJ2-7; 9 bases align to TRBD2. Germline CDR1 and CDR2: DFQATT and SNEGSKA (reference sequence). The CDR3 covers 15 residues. V gave up 3 bases and J gave up 0 bases; unmatched junction bases: 6. The CDR3 DNA reads as TGCAGTGCTAGTATAGCGGGGGACAACTCCTACGAGCAGTACTTC. Translation: CSASIAGDNSYEQYF.

V is TRBV7-8 and J is TRBJ2-5; D possibly corresponds to TRBD2 (6 bases). The CDR3 runs 16 residues. Germline CDR1 SGHVS, CDR2 FQNEAQ. V lost 3 bases to trimming and J lost 5 bases, with 19 bases between them. In DNA, the CDR3 is TGTGCCAGCAGCTTCAACGGGAGAGGGGTCGGTGAGACCCAGTACTTC. It yields the protein CASSFNGRGVGETQYF.

The chain carries TRBV6-5 and TRBJ2-7; TRBD2 agrees at 9 bases. Trimming removed 6 bases from V and 0 bases from J; junction bases left unmatched: 6. The CDR3 length is 15 residues. Germline assignment: CDR1 MNHEY and CDR2 SVGAGI. The CDR3 protein is CASRLSGSSSYEQYF. The CDR3 DNA reads TGTGCCAGCAGACTTAGCGGGAGCAGCTCCTACGAGCAGTACTTC.

The chain joins TRBV28 to TRBJ2-7; 10 bases align to TRBD1. The CDR3 consists of 13 residues. CDR1 is MDHEN, CDR2 SYDVKM, per germline. V lost 6 bases to trimming and J lost 5 bases; unmatched junction nucleotides: 4. The CDR3 DNA sequence: TGTGCCAGCAGCTCGGGACAGGGGAACGAGCAGTACTTC. Protein product: CASSSGQGNEQYF.

A few counts support this clone. The rearrangement links TRBV19 to TRBJ2-2; 8 positions match TRBD2. The V segment lost 2 bases and the J segment 2 bases; nucleotides outside the gene matches: 4. CDR1 and CDR2 (germline): LNHDA, SQIVND (reference sequence). This CDR3 has 16 amino acids. Here the CDR3 DNA reads TGTGCCAGTAGTATATATAGCGGGGTTAACACCGGGGAGCTGTTTTTT. Translating gives CASSIYSGVNTGELFF.

The genes are TRBV28 and TRBJ2-5, with 8 nucleotides matching TRBD2. This CDR3 has 15 amino acids. Germline V gene data show CDR1 as MDHEN and CDR2 as SYDVKM. V was pared by 2 bases and J by 5 bases, with 7 bases of the junction left unmatched. In nucleotides, the CDR3 is TGTGCCAGCAGTTTAGAGGCTAGCGGGTGGGAGACCCAGTACTTC. Translated: CASSLEASGWETQYF.

The V gene is TRBV4-1, the J gene TRBJ2-7; possibly TRBD1 for D (6 bases). The CDR3 has 15 amino acids. From germline, CDR1 is MGHRA and CDR2 YSYEKL. With 0 bases removed from V and 4 bases from J, the gap between germline ends came to 13 bases. The CDR3 DNA follows: TGCGCCAGCAGCCAAGATGATGGGGGCGGGTACGAGCAGTACTTC. It codes for CASSQDDGGGYEQYF.

The chain uses TRBV2 and TRBJ2-1; a possible D gene is TRBD2 (5 bases). The V end lost 5 bases, the J end lost 2 bases, and 10 bases lay between the germline ends. From germline, CDR1 is SNHLY and CDR2 FYNNEI. This CDR3 contains 14 residues. CDR3 coding DNA: TGTGCCAGCAGTTGGACTGATACCTACAATGAGCAGTTCTTC. This codes for CASSWTDTYNEQFF.